The source of this TCR beta chain is a study of identical twins. Study-wide results and caveats: It was out-of-frame TCR alpha sharing in monozygotic twins that models underestimated. A lower insertion count was a feature of abundant cord blood beta clonotypes, with no such feature in memory repertoires.

Template switching (which added a universal primer site) was used, and cDNA carried unique molecular identifiers. MiXCR, applied by TCRdb to the 5' RACE reads, yields one record per CDR3 protein. The sample lists 640,000 or so distinct CDR3 sequences; around 6% were seen once. In its sample, this clonotype was seen a few times. Antigen: not known. Germline V gives CDR1 DFQATT, CDR2 SNEGSKA (reference sequence). The CDR3 extends over 15 amino acids. Germline trimming cut 2 bases from V and 2 bases from J; bases unmatched to any gene: 6. All donors were healthy Caucasians. The clonotype comes from a man aged 18 to 35 in good health. The source material was naive T cells sorted from blood. The gene calls are TRBV20-1 and TRBJ2-1, with 7 positions matching TRBD1. CDR3 amino acids: CSARPTGATYNEQFF. Written as DNA, the CDR3 is TGCAGTGCTAGACCTACAGGGGCGACCTACAATGAGCAGTTCTTC.